These T cell receptor beta chains were read from a single sample in a study of T cell repertoires in ileal Crohn's disease. Measured with immunoSEQ multiplex PCR; TCRdb has only the in-frame clones, and not every one. The sample holds 7,000 to 9,500 clones, about 96% seen once. Sequencing was carried out using ileal tissue. The origin of the receptors is an adult with Crohn's disease. CDR3s include the opening cysteine and the closing phenylalanine or tryptophan. The D gene is left open where the match is weak. The size of a clone is reported for some rows only, either as once, few or many, or as a class for expanded clones.

V,J,size,D,CDR3,DNA
TRBV6-1,TRBJ1-2,.,.,CASSLGQGVGYGYTF,TGTGCCAGCAGTCTTGGACAAGGGGTCGGCTATGGCTACACCTTC
TRBV9,TRBJ1-2,.,TRBD1,CASSAPGQGTSRGYTF,TGTGCCAGCAGCGCTCCGGGACAGGGAACTTCGCGCGGCTACACCTTC
TRBV9,TRBJ1-6,once,.,CASSVGAVGGSPLHF,TGTGCCAGCAGCGTAGGAGCGGTTGGCGGTTCACCCCTCCACTTT
TRBV6-4,TRBJ2-5,.,.,CASSDSYEEGRGETQYF,TGTGCCAGCAGTGACTCTTATGAGGAGGGACGGGGAGAGACCCAGTACTTC
TRBV28,TRBJ1-2,.,TRBD1,CASSFVTPGQGARGYTF,TGTGCCAGCAGTTTTGTTACCCCAGGACAGGGGGCGCGTGGCTACACCTTC
TRBV5-4,TRBJ2-4,.,TRBD1,CASSLQGEKNIQYF,TGTGCCAGCAGCTTACAGGGGGAGAAAAACATTCAGTACTTC
TRBV7-2,TRBJ2-3,.,.,CAIPAGATDTQYF,TGTGCCATCCCGGCGGGGGCCACAGATACGCAGTATTTT
TRBV4-3,TRBJ1-2,.,TRBD1,CASSQSGTGLGYTF,TGCGCCAGCAGCCAATCGGGGACAGGGTTAGGCTACACCTTC
TRBV7-2,TRBJ2-7,.,TRBD1,CASSSRGDSYYEQYF,TGTGCCAGCAGCTCTAGAGGGGACAGCTACTACGAGCAGTACTTC
TRBV18,TRBJ2-1,.,TRBD2,CASSPPRGGYNEQFF,TGTGCCAGCTCACCACCTCGCGGGGGGTACAATGAGCAGTTCTTC
TRBV21-1,TRBJ2-3,once,.,CASSKGLGLAGSTDTQYF,TGTGCCAGCAGCAAAGGGCTCGGGCTAGCGGGGAGCACAGATACGCAGTATTTT
TRBV9,TRBJ1-1,.,.,CASSEQGSTEAFF,TGTGCCAGCAGCGAACAGGGTAGCACTGAAGCTTTCTTT
TRBV28,TRBJ1-5,.,.,CASRLTVPEPQHF,TGTGCCAGCAGACTGACAGTTCCGGAGCCCCAGCATTTT
TRBV10-3,TRBJ1-1,.,.,CAISEPGRGDTEAFF,TGTGCCATCAGTGAACCAGGCCGGGGGGACACTGAAGCTTTCTTT
TRBV5-4,TRBJ2-3,.,.,CASSPTGIPGYTQYF,TGTGCCAGCAGCCCGACCGGGATCCCGGGGTATACGCAGTATTTT
TRBV6-1,TRBJ2-7,.,TRBD1,CASRGTGGYEQYF,TGTGCCAGCAGAGGGACAGGGGGTTACGAGCAGTACTTC
TRBV7-2,TRBJ1-2,.,.,CASSQPGDYGYTF,TGTGCCAGCAGCCAACCGGGGGACTATGGCTACACCTTC
TRBV29-1,TRBJ1-2,once,.,CSVDRLLFGYGYTF,TGCAGCGTTGATCGGTTGCTATTTGGCTATGGCTACACCTTC